Below, 27 T cell receptor beta chains from the same sample are listed, as sequenced in a study of OX40 agonist ivuxolimab in advanced cancers. Clones were read by immunoSEQ multiplex PCR, and TCRdb kept only the in-frame ones, dropping some. The data show tens of thousands of clones, 85% to 95% seen once. The specimen comprised CD4+ or CD8+ T cells sorted from blood, sampled in a trial of the OX40 agonist ivuxolimab. Source of these receptors: an adult with an advanced solid tumor such as melanoma, head and neck, liver or kidney cancer.

CDR3 sequence (DNA): TGTGCCAGCAGTTTCCGAGCGGGAGCGGGCGATGAGCAGTTCTTC. It codes for CASSFRAGAGDEQFF. The V call is TRBV6-9, the J call TRBJ2-1; 8 nucleotides match TRBD2. Losses at the gene ends were 4 bases for V and 8 bases for J; bases not matched to a gene: 10. Germline V gene sequence: CDR1 MNHGY, CDR2 SVAAGI. The CDR3 contains 15 residues.

This clone appeared once. V is TRBV6-1 and J is TRBJ1-5; TRBD1 matches at 7 bases. In germline, CDR1 is MNHNS, CDR2 SASEGT. This CDR3 has 15 residues. V dropped 6 bases and J dropped 3; count of bases not matched to a gene: 8. The CDR3 region is CASRTLTGANQPQHF. The DNA for the CDR3 is TGTGCCAGCAGGACTTTAACAGGGGCCAATCAGCCCCAGCATTTT.

V and J are TRBV25-1 and TRBJ1-1; D possibly corresponds to TRBD1 (6 bases). CDR3 length: 13 amino acids. V lost 3 bases and J 4 bases, leaving 9 bases between the germline ends. Per germline, CDR1 MGHDK and CDR2 SYGVNS. The CDR3 reads CASSEDSVTEAFF. The DNA for the CDR3 is TGTGCCAGCAGTGAGGACAGCGTCACTGAAGCTTTCTTT.

This sequence joins TRBV9 and TRBJ2-5, with D tentatively TRBD2 (5 bases). The CDR3 spans 15 residues. The V end lost 2 bases, the J end lost 4 bases, and 15 bases lay between the germline ends. In germline, CDR1 is SGDLS, CDR2 YYNGEE. CDR3 DNA sequence: TGTGCCAGCAGCGTCGGCTACGGGGATCCAGAGACCCAGTACTTC. Translation gives CASSVGYGDPETQYF.

The rearrangement uses TRBV19 and TRBJ1-2; 7 bases are a match to TRBD1. The V gene end was trimmed by 10 bases and the J gene end by 2 bases; junction bases not matched to a gene: 7. Germline CDR1 and CDR2: LNHDA and SQIVND (reference sequence). The CDR3 loop spans 13 amino acids. As DNA, the CDR3 is TGTGCCACCACACAAGGGGGCAACTATGGCTACACCTTC. It translates to CATTQGGNYGYTF.

V usage is TRBV7-9 and J usage is TRBJ1-1; TRBD1 might be the D (6 bases). Per germline, CDR1 SEHNR and CDR2 FQNEAQ (reference sequence). This CDR3 spans 14 amino acids. V was pared by 5 bases and J by 3 bases, with 13 bases between. CDR3 sequence (DNA): TGTGCCAGCAGCCTAACACAGGGATACACTGAAGCTTTCTTT. Translation gives CASSLTQGYTEAFF.

The genes are TRBV7-6 and TRBJ2-1, with 8 bases identical to TRBD1. Unmatched junction bases numbered 7, after V lost 5 bases and J lost 7 bases. The CDR3 consists of 14 residues. CDR1 and CDR2 (germline): SGHVS, FNYEAQ. The CDR3 bases are TGTGCCAGCAGCACGGCCGACAGGGGAAATGAGCAGTTCTTC. Translation: CASSTADRGNEQFF.

The chain combines TRBV15 with TRBJ1-2; D is perhaps TRBD1 (6 bases). Germline values: CDR1 LNHNV, CDR2 YYDKDF (reference sequence). This CDR3 comprises 15 residues. Between the trimmed V and J ends, which lost 3 bases and 4 bases, there was a span of 15 bases. This chain's CDR3 is CATSRSAGAIYGYTF. The CDR3, as DNA: TGTGCCACCAGCAGGTCCGCGGGGGCCATCTATGGCTACACCTTC. Full variable domain (remainder filled in from reference TRBV15 and TRBJ1-2): DAMVIQNPRYQVTQFGKPVTLSCSQTLNHNVMYWYQQKSSQAPKLLFHYYDKDFNNEADTPDNFQSRRPNTSFCFLDIRSPGLGDTAMYLCATSRSAGAIYGYTFGSGTRLTVV.

The chain couples TRBV14 to TRBJ2-7, with unresolved D. CDR1 and CDR2 (germline): SGHDN, FVKESK. V gave up 1 base and J gave up 0 bases, with 13 bases separating them. The CDR3 runs 16 residues. The CDR3: CASSQVSVPFSYEQYF. The DNA for the CDR3 is TGTGCCAGCAGCCAAGTTTCGGTCCCCTTCTCCTACGAGCAGTACTTC.

The chain employs TRBV27 and TRBJ1-5, with D perhaps matching TRBD1 (6 bases). The V gene lost 8 bases and the J gene lost 2 bases, with 13 bases spanning the gap. Germline CDR1 reads MNHEY; CDR2 reads SMNVEV (reference sequence). This CDR3 region has 14 residues. In DNA, the CDR3 is TGTGCCAGCGCCTGGACAGTAGGCAATCAGCCCCAGCATTTT. This sequence encodes CASAWTVGNQPQHF.

V is TRBV11-2 and J is TRBJ2-5; 8 nucleotides align to TRBD2. Germline CDR1 SGHAT, CDR2 FQNNGV. This CDR3 has 16 amino acids. Germline trimming cut 5 bases from V and 1 base from J; bases unmatched to any gene: 9. The CDR3 DNA follows: TGTGCCAGCAGCCATACTAGCGGAGGATTCCAAGAGACCCAGTACTTC. Translating it yields CASSHTSGGFQETQYF.

The chain recombines TRBV27 with TRBJ1-6; TRBD1 agrees at 9 bases. CDR1 and CDR2 from the germline V gene are MNHEY and SMNVEV (reference sequence). V lost 5 bases to trimming and J lost 10 bases; unmatched junction nucleotides: 9. The length of the CDR3 is 15 residues. The CDR3 protein is CASSNDRGVGSPLHF. In DNA, the CDR3 is TGTGCCAGCAGTAATGACAGGGGGGTAGGATCACCCCTCCACTTT.

A single count supports this clone. The V and J genes are TRBV7-9 and TRBJ1-1; D is uncertain. Per the germline V gene, CDR1 is SEHNR and CDR2 is FQNEAQ (reference sequence). The CDR3 has 13 residues. The V and J ends lost 10 bases and 4 bases respectively, with 16 bases between them. CDR3 residues: CATEGIQSTEAFF. CDR3 nucleotide sequence: TGTGCCACCGAAGGCATCCAGAGCACTGAAGCTTTCTTT.

This chain uses TRBV6-5 with TRBJ1-5, with TRBD1 matching over 10 bases. This CDR3 comprises 14 residues. The J segment lost 6 bases and the V segment lost 4 bases, leaving 3 bases of the junction unmatched. Germline CDR1 and CDR2: MNHEY and SVGAGI. The CDR3 region has the DNA TGTGCCAGCAGTTGGGGGACAGGGGCTCAGCCCCAGCATTTT. Its translation: CASSWGTGAQPQHF.

The rearrangement links TRBV7-8 to TRBJ1-1, with D possibly being TRBD1 (5 bases). Per the germline V gene, CDR1 is SGHVS and CDR2 is FQNEAQ. The CDR3 is 15 residues long. V gave up 5 bases and J gave up 0 bases, with 13 bases separating them. The CDR3 reads CASSTLGGMNTEAFF. CDR3 sequence (DNA): TGTGCCAGCAGCACCCTGGGGGGTATGAACACTGAAGCTTTCTTT.

Points on this clone: One end of the junction varies from germline; a read error may be responsible. This chain joins TRBV7-7 and TRBJ2-5; D not resolved. The V gene's germline CDR1 is SSHAT and CDR2 FNYEAQ (reference sequence). CDR3 length: 13 residues. CDR3 DNA: TGTGCTAGCAGCTACACAACCCCAGAGACCCAGTACTTC. This sequence encodes CASSYTTPETQYF.

This rearrangement joins TRBV27 to TRBJ2-1; 9 bases line up with TRBD2. This CDR3 has 16 amino acids. Trimming at V came to 4 bases and at J to 5 bases, leaving 9 bases not matched to a gene. Germline V gene data show CDR1 as MNHEY and CDR2 as SMNVEV (reference sequence). In nucleotides, the CDR3 is TGTGCCAGCAGTTCCTTGACTAGCGGTAAAGACAATGAGCAGTTCTTC. It specifies CASSSLTSGKDNEQFF.

The chain uses TRBV9 and TRBJ2-7, with 9 bases matching TRBD2. The length of the CDR3 is 14 residues. The J segment lost 2 bases and the V segment lost 4 bases, leaving 4 bases of the junction unmatched. Germline CDR1 and CDR2: SGDLS and YYNGEE. The CDR3: CASSPLAGAYEQYF. CDR3 in DNA: TGTGCCAGCAGCCCCTTAGCGGGAGCCTACGAGCAGTACTTC.

The CDR3 here is CASRVMGGANTEAFF. CDR3 DNA: TGTGCCAGCAGGGTTATGGGAGGGGCGAACACTGAAGCTTTCTTT. This chain uses TRBV7-9 with TRBJ1-1; TRBD1 might be the D (5 bases). V lost 6 bases and J 1 base, leaving 15 bases between the germline ends. The CDR3 runs 15 residues. The germline V gene has CDR1 SEHNR and CDR2 FQNEAQ (reference sequence).

This chain links TRBV9 with TRBJ2-4; 7 bases are a match to TRBD2. This CDR3 spans 17 amino acids. The germline CDR1 and CDR2 sequences are SGDLS and YYNGEE. Trimming removed 3 bases from V and 5 bases from J; junction bases left unmatched: 14. The CDR3 sequence is CASSDSYLGGSENIQYF. The CDR3 coding sequence is TGTGCCAGCAGCGACTCCTACTTGGGCGGGAGCGAAAACATTCAGTACTTC.

This clone was seen once. This chain uses TRBV5-4 with TRBJ2-7; D gene ambiguous. This CDR3 spans 13 amino acids. Germline CDR1 reads SGHNT; CDR2 reads YYREEE (reference sequence). V lost 2 bases and J lost 3, with 9 bases in between. The CDR3 DNA is TGTGCCAGCAGCTTTACCGAAGGCTACGAGCAGTACTTC. This encodes CASSFTEGYEQYF.

V gene TRBV30 combines with J gene TRBJ2-7; D gene ambiguous. V was cut by 2 bases and J by 3 bases, with 8 bases left in between. This CDR3 has 12 amino acids. CDR1 is GTSNPN and CDR2 is SVGIG in the germline V gene (reference sequence). CDR3 sequence: CAWSSGVYEQYF. In DNA form, the CDR3 reads TGTGCCTGGAGTTCGGGCGTCTACGAGCAGTACTTC.

This clone is termed medium-sized. The V call is TRBV2, the J call TRBJ2-7; no clear D gene. In germline, CDR1 is SNHLY, CDR2 FYNNEI. The V end lost 9 bases, the J end lost 7 bases, and 10 bases lay between the germline ends. There are 10 residues in the CDR3. The chain's CDR3 is CASLHVEQYF. In DNA, the CDR3 is TGTGCCAGTCTTCACGTGGAGCAGTACTTC.

V gene TRBV21-1 combines with J gene TRBJ2-7. TRBV21-1 is annotated as a pseudogene. CDR3 length: 14 amino acids. The CDR3 bases are TGTGCCACCTACCGGGACCCTGAAACCTACGAGCAGTACTTC. Translation: CATYRDPETYEQYF.

V is TRBV6-5 and J is TRBJ2-7; perhaps TRBD2 as D (6 bases). The V and J ends lost 6 bases and 3 bases respectively, with 12 bases between them. The germline gives CDR1 MNHEY, CDR2 SVGAGI. The CDR3 is made up of 13 amino acids. The CDR3 here is CASRLAILYEQYF. Written as DNA, the CDR3 is TGTGCCAGCAGACTAGCTATCCTCTACGAGCAGTACTTC.

The V gene is TRBV11-2, the J gene TRBJ2-7; 11 positions match TRBD2. The length of the CDR3 is 14 residues. CDR1 is SGHAT, CDR2 FQNNGV, per germline. The trim removed 6 bases at V and 4 bases at J, leaving 5 bases unmatched. As DNA, the CDR3 is TGTGCCAGCAGGGTAGCGGGGGGGTCTTACGAGCAGTACTTC. It yields the protein CASRVAGGSYEQYF.

V is TRBV5-1 and J is TRBJ2-7; possibly TRBD1 for D (5 bases). The germline V gene has CDR1 SGHRS and CDR2 YFSETQ. This CDR3 spans 12 amino acids. V was shortened by 4 bases and J by 2 bases, with 7 bases between the two germline ends. For the CDR3, the DNA is TGCGCCAGCAGCACCAGGGCCTACGAGCAGTACTTC. Its protein is CASSTRAYEQYF.